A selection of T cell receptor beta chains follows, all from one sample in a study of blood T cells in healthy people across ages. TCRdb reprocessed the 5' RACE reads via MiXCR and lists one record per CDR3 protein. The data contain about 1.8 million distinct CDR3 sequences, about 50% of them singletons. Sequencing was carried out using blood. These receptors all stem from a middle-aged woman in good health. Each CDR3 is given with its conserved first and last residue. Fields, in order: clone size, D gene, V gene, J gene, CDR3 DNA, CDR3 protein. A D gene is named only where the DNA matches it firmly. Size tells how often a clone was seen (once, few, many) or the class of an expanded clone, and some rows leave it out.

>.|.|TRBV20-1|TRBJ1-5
TGCAGTGCTAGAACAGAAAACCTTAGCAATCAGCCCCAGCATTTT
CSARTENLSNQPQHF
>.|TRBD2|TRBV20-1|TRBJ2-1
TGCAGTGCTAGAGATCCCGGGACTAGCGGGGGCAATGAGCAGTTCTTC
CSARDPGTSGGNEQFF
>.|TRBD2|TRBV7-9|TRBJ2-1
TGTGCCAGCAGCTTAGCGGCGGCTAGCGGGAATGAGCAGTTCTTC
CASSLAAASGNEQFF
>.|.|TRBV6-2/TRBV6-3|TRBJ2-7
TGTGCCAGCAGTTCCTTCCCAGGGGGGGGATCCTACGAGCAGTACTTC
CASSSFPGGGSYEQYF
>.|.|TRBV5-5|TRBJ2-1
TGTGCCAGCAGCCCAGGGGCGCCCAGCCACAATGAGCAGTTCTTC
CASSPGAPSHNEQFF
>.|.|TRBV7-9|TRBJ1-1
TGTGCCAGCAGTGTGGATCAGGGGAACACTGAAGCTTTCTTT
CASSVDQGNTEAFF
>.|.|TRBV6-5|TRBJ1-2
TGTGCCAGCAGTTCCTACAGGGTCTATGGCTACACCTTC
CASSSYRVYGYTF
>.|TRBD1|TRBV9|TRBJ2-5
TGTGCCAGCAGCTCACCGACCGGGACAGGGGCCGTAGAGACCCAGTACTTC
CASSSPTGTGAVETQYF
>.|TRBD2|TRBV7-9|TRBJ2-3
TGTGCCAGCAGCTTATGGCGGGGGGCCCCATATACGCAGTATTTT
CASSLWRGAPYTQYF
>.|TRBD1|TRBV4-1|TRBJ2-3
TGCGCCAGCAGCCAAGTTATTTACGGGACAGGAGATACAGATACGCAGTATTTT
CASSQVIYGTGDTDTQYF
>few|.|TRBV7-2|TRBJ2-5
TGTGCCAGCAGCTTAAACAGGGACAAGACCCAGTACTTC
CASSLNRDKTQYF
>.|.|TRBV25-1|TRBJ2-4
TGTGCCATCCCCCAAGGGGCAGGAAACATTCAGTACTTC
CAIPQGAGNIQYF
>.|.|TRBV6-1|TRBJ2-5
TGTGCCAGCAGCCGGACTGACCGTAGGCAAGAGACCCAGTACTTC
CASSRTDRRQETQYF
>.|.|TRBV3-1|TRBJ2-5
TGTGCCAGCAGGCCTTTCTCGAGGGGGACCCAGTACTTC
CASRPFSRGTQYF
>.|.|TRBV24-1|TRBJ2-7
TGTGCCACCAGTGGCGGGGACGAGCAGTACTTC
CATSGGDEQYF
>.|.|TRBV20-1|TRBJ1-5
TGCAGTGCTAGGGGGGAGACTGGGTTTCAGCCCCAGCATTTT
CSARGETGFQPQHF
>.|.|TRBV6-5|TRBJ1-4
TGTGCCAGCAGTTTGAGGACGGGACAACATGAAAAACTGTTTTTT
CASSLRTGQHEKLFF
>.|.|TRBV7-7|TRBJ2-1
TGTGCTAGCAGCTTAGGACAGAGTGCCCAGTTCTTC
CASSLGQSAQFF
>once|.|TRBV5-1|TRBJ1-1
TGCGCCAGCAGCCCGGGAGACACCATGAACACTGAAGCTTTCTTT
CASSPGDTMNTEAFF
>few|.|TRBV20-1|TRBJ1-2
TGCAGTGCCCCCCTCCCCATCGCGAGTAACTATGGCTACACCTTC
CSAPLPIASNYGYTF
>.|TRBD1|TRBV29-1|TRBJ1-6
TGCAGCGGCCCACTGGGACAGAACATATTCCCTACGATCCATAATTCACCCCTCCACTTT
CSGPLGQNIFPTIHNSPLHF
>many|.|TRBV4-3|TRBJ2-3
TGCGCCAGCAGCCAAGATTACTCCACAGATACGCAGTATTTT
CASSQDYSTDTQYF
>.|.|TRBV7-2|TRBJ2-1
TGTGCCAGCAGCTTAGATCCCGGGGCTTACAATGAGCAGTTCTTC
CASSLDPGAYNEQFF
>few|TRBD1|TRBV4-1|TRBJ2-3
TGCGCCAGCAGCCAAGAAGGGACAGTCACAGATACGCAGTATTTT
CASSQEGTVTDTQYF
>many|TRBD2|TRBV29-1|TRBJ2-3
TGCAGCGTTCCGGCGGGAGGTACGCAGTATTTT
CSVPAGGTQYF
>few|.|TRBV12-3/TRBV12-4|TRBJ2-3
TGTGCCAGCGGCATTATTAGCACAGATACGCAGTATTTT
CASGIISTDTQYF
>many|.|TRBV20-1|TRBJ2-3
TGCAGTGCTAGAGTCGCGGGGTCCACAGATACGCAGTATTTT
CSARVAGSTDTQYF
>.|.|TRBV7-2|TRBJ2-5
TGTACCAGCAGCTTCTGGGACGGCCAAGAGACCCAGTACTTC
CTSSFWDGQETQYF
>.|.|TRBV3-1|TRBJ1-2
TGTGCCAGCAGCCAACGGGCCAGGGGAGGAGAGGGCTACACCTTC
CASSQRARGGEGYTF
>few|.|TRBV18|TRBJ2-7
TGTGCCAGCTCACCAGGCAGGGTCCACGAGCAGTACTTC
CASSPGRVHEQYF
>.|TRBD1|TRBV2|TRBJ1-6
TGTGCCAGCAGTCCCGGGACAGGGGTCGGGGCACCCCTCCACTTT
CASSPGTGVGAPLHF
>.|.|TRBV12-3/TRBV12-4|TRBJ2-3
TGTGCCAGCAGTTTAGGTTCAGGGCTAACCACAGATACGCAGTATTTT
CASSLGSGLTTDTQYF
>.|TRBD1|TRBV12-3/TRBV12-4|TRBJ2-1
TGTGCCAGCATCATACAGGGGAAAGGCGAGCAGTTCTTC
CASIIQGKGEQFF
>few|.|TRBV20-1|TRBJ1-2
TGCAGTGCCTCAGCTGAACCCCTCTATGGCTACACCTTC
CSASAEPLYGYTF
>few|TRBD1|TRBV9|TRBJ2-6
TGTGCCAGCAGCGCTCCCTGGGGGACAGGAGCCTCTGGGGCCAACGTCCTGACTTTC
CASSAPWGTGASGANVLTF
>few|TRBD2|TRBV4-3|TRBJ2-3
TGCGCCAGCAGCCCTGGGAATGCGGGGGCAGATACGCAGTATTTT
CASSPGNAGADTQYF
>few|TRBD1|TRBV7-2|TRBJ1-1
TGTGCCAGCAGCTTAGGCTGGGGGACAGAGAACACTGAAGCTTTCTTT
CASSLGWGTENTEAFF
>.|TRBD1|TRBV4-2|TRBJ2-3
TGTGCCAGCAGCCCCGAGGGGACAGTTGGGACGTCAAATACGCAGTATTTT
CASSPEGTVGTSNTQYF
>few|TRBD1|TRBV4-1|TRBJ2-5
TGCGCCAGCAGCCAAGTTAACTCCGGGACAGGGAAAGAGACCCAGTACTTC
CASSQVNSGTGKETQYF
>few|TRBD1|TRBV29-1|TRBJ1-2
TGCAGCGTTGATCCCTCCTTGACAGGGGACTATGGCTACACCTTC
CSVDPSLTGDYGYTF
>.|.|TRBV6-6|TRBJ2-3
TGTGCCAGCAGTGCGCTGGGGGGTAGCACAGATACGCAGTATTTT
CASSALGGSTDTQYF
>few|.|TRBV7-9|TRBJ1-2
TGTGCCAGCAGCTCCGACTATCCTGACTATGGCTACACCTTC
CASSSDYPDYGYTF
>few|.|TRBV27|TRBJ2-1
TGTGCCAGCAGTTTATCGGCAGATACCAATGAGCAGTTCTTC
CASSLSADTNEQFF
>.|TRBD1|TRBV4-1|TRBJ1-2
TGCGCCAGCAGCCTAAACGACAGGGGCCCTTATCGCTACACCTTC
CASSLNDRGPYRYTF
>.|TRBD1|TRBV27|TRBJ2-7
TGTGCCAGCAGCGGAAGACAGGGGGCTGCGAAGGTCTACGAGCAGTACTTC
CASSGRQGAAKVYEQYF
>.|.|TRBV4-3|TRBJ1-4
TGCGCCAGCAGCCAAGAAGATAGGGGCGGGTCCCGTAATGAAAAACTGTTTTTT
CASSQEDRGGSRNEKLFF
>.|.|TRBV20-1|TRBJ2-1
TGCAGTGCTAGAGATGGAGGGGGCCGCGGCAATGAGCAGTTCTTC
CSARDGGGRGNEQFF
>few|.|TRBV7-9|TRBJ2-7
TGTGCCAGCAGCTTAGTCCAGGGATCCAACGAGCAGTACTTC
CASSLVQGSNEQYF
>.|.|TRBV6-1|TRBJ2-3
TGTGCCAGCACTCTAGGCCCTAGGGGTAGCACAGATACGCAGTATTTT
CASTLGPRGSTDTQYF
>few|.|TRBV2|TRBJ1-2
TGTGCCAGCAGTGCTGTCTATGGCTACACCTTC
CASSAVYGYTF
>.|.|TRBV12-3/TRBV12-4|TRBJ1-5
TGTGCCAGCAGTTTAGGTGGAGGGTTAGGCAATCAGCCCCAGCATTTT
CASSLGGGLGNQPQHF
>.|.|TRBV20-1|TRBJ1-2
TGCAGTGCTAGAGATCCAAGGGGACCTATGATTGATGGCTACACCTTC
CSARDPRGPMIDGYTF
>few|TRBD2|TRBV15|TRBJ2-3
TGTGCCACCAGCAGCCTTAGTAGCGGGGGAACAGATACGCAGTATTTT
CATSSLSSGGTDTQYF
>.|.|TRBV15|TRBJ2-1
TGTGCCACCAGCAGAGATCCTAGTTATGAGCAGTTCTTC
CATSRDPSYEQFF
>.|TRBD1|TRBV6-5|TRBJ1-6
TGTGCCAGCAGGGCCTTCGACAGGGGAAATTCACCCCTCCACTTT
CASRAFDRGNSPLHF
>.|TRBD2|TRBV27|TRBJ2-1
TGTGCCAGCAGTTATGCGGGGGGCGGAGTAAATGAGCAGTTCTTC
CASSYAGGGVNEQFF
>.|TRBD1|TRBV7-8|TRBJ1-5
TGTGCCTCGTCCCGGGACAGGGGGCGACGGAATCAGCCCCAGCATTTT
CASSRDRGRRNQPQHF
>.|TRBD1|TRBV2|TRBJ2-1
TGTGCCAGCAGCGGGGACAGCACCTACAATGAGCAGTTCTTC
CASSGDSTYNEQFF
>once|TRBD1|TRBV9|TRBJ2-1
TGTGCCGGCAGCGTAGGACACAGGGGAAGCAATGAGCAGTTCTTC
CAGSVGHRGSNEQFF
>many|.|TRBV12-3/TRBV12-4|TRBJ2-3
TGTGCCACTCGAGGGGGAACAGATACGCAGTATTTT
CATRGGTDTQYF